The source of this T cell receptor (beta chain) is a study of identical twins. Study-wide findings and caveats: Cross-sectional statistics, not tracking of the same donors, supported the conclusions. Where beta out-of-frame sequences were concerned, excess twin sharing was weaker.

As regards this clonotype: The antigen is undetermined.

This CDR3 contains 14 residues. The germline V and J ends were trimmed by 1 base and 6 bases, with 10 bases remaining between them. Template switching (which added a universal primer site) was used, and cDNA carried unique molecular identifiers. In TCRdb, the 5' RACE reads were re-called with MiXCR into one record per CDR3 protein. Among around 250,000 distinct CDR3 sequences listed, approximately 12% were seen once. These records were also assigned to another study, of yellow fever vaccine responses in identical twins.

This receptor was taken from a woman between 18 and 29 years old in good health. The sample taken for sequencing was memory (CD45RO+) T cells sorted from blood. The V gene is TRBV12-3 or TRBV12-4, the J gene TRBJ1-5; D perhaps matches TRBD1 (5 bases). The CDR3 sequence is CASSLDGGVQPQHF. CDR3 nucleotides: TGTGCCAGCAGTTTAGATGGAGGGGTTCAGCCCCAGCATTTT.